Described below is a single T cell receptor (beta chain) sequence and its context. J was trimmed by 2 bases and V by 8 bases; bases with no gene match: 7. Per the germline V gene, CDR1 is LNHNV and CDR2 is YYDKDF (reference sequence). CDR3 size: 15 residues. This sample stems from a study of CD8 T cells in Susac syndrome. When the RNA was reverse transcribed, random hexamers were used with an input of roughly 0.45 to 1 ug. TCRdb ran MiXCR on the immunoSEQ multiplex PCR reads and lists one entry per CDR3 protein. The data show around 190,000 distinct CDR3 sequences, 90% to 95% seen once. Sample: CD4+ T cells from PBMCs. The chain is built from TRBV15 and TRBJ2-3, with 10 bases that match TRBD2. The clonotype was recovered from a human donor with Susac syndrome. CDR3 bases: TGTGCCACCGAGACTAGCGGGCAAACCACAGATACGCAGTATTTT. This sequence encodes CATETSGQTTDTQYF.